This TCR beta chain appears in the sequencing data of a study of graft-versus-host responses after intestinal transplantation. Study-level background: Recipients had multivisceral, liver-intestinal, or isolated intestinal transplants. Tacrolimus plus steroids were given to all recipients for about 3 years, preceded by anti-thymocyte globulin induction. Points from the study as a whole: Within allografts, high graft-versus-host to host-versus-graft clonal ratios were seen among patients with graft-donor T cell macrochimerism. HvG clone declines early post-transplant were associated with peak circulating GvH levels.

The CDR3 extends over 22 amino acids. Trimming shortened V by 2 bases and J by 2 bases, and 35 bases separated the two germline ends. CDR1 and CDR2 (germline): SGHRS, YFSETQ. To note about this clone: Its antigen remains unknown.

The repertoire was sequenced with immunoSEQ multiplex PCR; TCRdb's copy has only in-frame clones and lacks some. The sample shows about 98,000 clones, roughly 83% of them seen only once. The rearrangement uses TRBV5-1 and TRBJ2-7; D is ambiguous. This TCR came from a human patient who received an intestinal transplant, so some T cells may come from the graft donor. The sequencing used PBMCs, collected 255 days after intestinal transplant. This CDR3 is CASSLLVPISNKWVTGTYEQYF. The CDR3 nucleotides read TGCGCCAGCAGCTTACTTGTTCCTATAAGTAACAAATGGGTAACCGGAACCTACGAGCAGTACTTC. The full variable domain, with the rest looked up from reference TRBV5-1 and TRBJ2-7, is KAGVTQTPRYLIKTRGQQVTLSCSPISGHRSVSWYQQTPGQGLQFLFEYFSETQRNKGNFPGRFSGRQFSNSRSEMNVSTLELGDSALYLCASSLLVPISNKWVTGTYEQYFGPGTRLTVT.